The sample holds many counts of the clone carrying this TCR beta chain. The target antigen is unknown. At one boundary the junction diverges from the germline segment, which might be a read error. The CDR3 runs 14 residues. Germline-derived CDR1 and CDR2 are MGHRA and YSYEKL. This sample stems from a study of metastatic and nonmetastatic thyroid tumors. Study as a whole: Comparative analysis of repertoires was undertaken across blood and tumor or nodule tissue obtained from malignant and benign thyroid patients.

In the authors' workflow: A classifier of distant metastasis in papillary thyroid cancer was built from CDR3 differences (across clinicopathological groups). TCRdb reprocessed the PCR reads using MiXCR. None of the V and J calls come from the authors' own analysis; TCRdb made them. The table includes approximately 58,000 clones, 20% to 25% detected once. Patients underwent thyroid surgery, and none had received any treatment before it. The study's findings and limits: As reported, TCR beta diversity in blood and tumor was significantly higher in malignant thyroid tumors than in benign nodules.

The receptor's source is a female donor with papillary thyroid cancer or a benign thyroid nodule (not recorded which). Some clones in this sample may be carry-over from other donors' samples. This sequence joins TRBV4-1 and TRBJ2-3; TRBD1 agrees at 11 bases. Sequencing input: blood. The CDR3 DNA reads TGCGCCAGCAGCCAAGCCTACCAGGACAGGGGGCTCCATTTT. Protein sequence: CASSQAYQDRGLHF.